These 26 T cell receptor beta chains share one sample of origin, sequenced in a study of glioma-infiltrating T cells. The iRepertoire nested amplicon-rescue multiplex PCR amplified TCR alpha and beta CDR3s from RNA. One entry per CDR3 protein results from TCRdb running MiXCR on the multiplex PCR reads. The sample yields about 110,000 distinct CDR3 sequences, about 25% seen once. Material for sequencing was glioma tissue, nonneoplastic brain tissue, or PBMCs (not recorded which). The receptors were sampled from a human donor with low-grade glioma or glioblastoma, undergoing nonglioma brain surgery, or in good health (not recorded which).

Note on this clonotype: A read error may explain this, as a much larger clone is one base away. V gene TRBV19 combines with J gene TRBJ2-1; unclear D gene. This CDR3 contains 17 residues. Germline V gives CDR1 LNHDA, CDR2 SQIVND (reference sequence). The CDR3 region is CARSIALYSSSYNEQFF. DNA for the CDR3: TGTGCCAGAAGTATAGCCCTCTACTCGAGCTCCTACAATGAGCAGTTCTTC. The variable domain in full, completed from reference TRBV19 and TRBJ2-1, reads DGGITQSPKYLFRKEGQNVTLSCEQNLNHDAMYWYRQDPGQGLRLIYYSQIVNDFQKGDIAEGYSVSREKKESFPLTVTSAQKNPTAFYLCARSIALYSSSYNEQFFGPGTRLTVL.

This clonotype has just one count. Since a much larger clone is just one base distant, this may be a read error. The chain has TRBV6-1 and TRBJ1-5; weak D call: TRBD1 (5 bases). This CDR3 is built from 12 residues. V shed 6 bases and J shed 9 bases, with 12 bases lying between them. Germline V gene sequence: CDR1 MNHNS, CDR2 SASEGT. CDR3 residues: CASRGRDRPQHF. CDR3 nucleotides: TGTGCCAGCAGAGGGAGGGACCGGCCCCAGCATTTT.

This clonotype was recorded many times. V and J are TRBV6-2 or TRBV6-3 and TRBJ2-4; D unresolved. The CDR3 consists of 14 residues. From germline, CDR1 is MNHEY and CDR2 SVGEGT. V dropped 4 bases and J dropped 0 bases, with 7 bases sitting between them. Written as DNA, the CDR3 is TGTGCCAGCAGTTTACGGAAAGCCAAAAACATTCAGTACTTC. Amino acid sequence: CASSLRKAKNIQYF.

This clonotype was counted at least ten times. The chain combines TRBV6-4 with TRBJ2-1; 8 nucleotides align to TRBD2. V shed 3 bases and J 4 bases; nucleotides not matched to a gene: 2. Germline CDR1 is MRHNA and CDR2 is SNTAGT. CDR3 size: 14 residues. CDR3 amino acids: CASSEGGGYNEQFF. The CDR3 region has the DNA TGTGCCAGCAGTGAGGGCGGGGGGTACAATGAGCAGTTCTTC.

This clonotype was counted many times. V and J are TRBV15 and TRBJ1-5; D gene unclear. This CDR3 region has 12 residues. Deletions cut 3 bases from V and 9 bases from J, with 9 bases between. CDR1 LNHNV and CDR2 YYDKDF come from the germline V gene (reference sequence). CDR3 in amino acids: CATSREFPPQHF. The CDR3 coding sequence is TGTGCCACCAGCAGGGAATTCCCGCCCCAGCATTTT.

The V call is TRBV6-5, the J call TRBJ1-1; no clear D gene. The V end was cut by 5 bases, the J end by 10 bases, with 23 bases between. CDR3 length: 15 amino acids. Germline CDR1 is MNHEY and CDR2 is SVGAGI. The CDR3 is CASSPRTPNPTIAFF. CDR3 coding DNA: TGTGCCAGCAGTCCCAGGACCCCCAATCCCACTATAGCTTTCTTT.

This clonotype was found many times. This chain joins TRBV6-2 or TRBV6-3 and TRBJ2-4; 7 nucleotides line up with TRBD2. This CDR3 comprises 15 residues. The germline V gene has CDR1 MNHEY and CDR2 SVGEGT. V lost 6 bases and J lost 8; bases outside the gene matches: 13. This CDR3 reads CASRDTWSRGDIQYF. The CDR3 nucleotides are TGTGCCAGCAGGGATACATGGTCTCGGGGGGACATTCAGTACTTC.

This clonotype was found a few times. The chain has TRBV5-6 and TRBJ1-2, with a weak D call TRBD1 (6 bases). The V end was cut by 4 bases, the J end by 2 bases, with 18 bases between. The CDR3 sequence is 16 residues long. Germline V gene lookup returns CDR1 SGHDT and CDR2 YYEEEE. The CDR3 bases are TGTGCCAGCAGCCCCCAGGGACACACGCCAAACTATGGCTACACCTTC. Protein sequence: CASSPQGHTPNYGYTF. The full variable domain, its missing parts supplied by reference TRBV5-6 and TRBJ1-2, is DAGVTQSPTHLIKTRGQQVTLRCSPKSGHDTVSWYQQALGQGPQFIFQYYEEEERQRGNFPDRFSGHQFPNYSSELNVNALLLGDSALYLCASSPQGHTPNYGYTFGSGTRLTVV.

This sequence joins TRBV20-1 and TRBJ2-6, with TRBD2 matching over 15 bases. The J segment lost 4 bases and the V segment lost 7 bases, leaving 5 bases of the junction unmatched. This CDR3 is built from 16 residues. Germline values: CDR1 DFQATT, CDR2 SNEGSKA (reference sequence). The CDR3 region has the DNA TGCAGTGTTAGGACTAGCGGGGGGGCCGGGGCCAACGTCCTGACTTTC. It encodes CSVRTSGGAGANVLTF.

The chain uses TRBV4-3 and TRBJ1-2; D uncertain. Looked up from germline, CDR1 is LGHNA and CDR2 is YSLEER. CDR3 length: 15 residues. V was trimmed by 1 base and J by 0 bases, leaving 9 bases between them. In DNA form, the CDR3 reads TGCGCCAGCAGCCAAGGCTCAGGCCCTAACTATGGCTACACCTTC. Amino acid sequence: CASSQGSGPNYGYTF.

Of note for this clonotype: This could be a read error, since a much larger clone is one nucleotide away. The chain recombines TRBV11-3 with TRBJ2-1, with TRBD2 matching 10 bases. This CDR3 region has 15 residues. Germline CDR1 SGHNT, CDR2 YENEEA. The CDR3 DNA sequence: TGTTCCAGCAGCCTCGGGACTAGCGACTACAATGAGCAGTTCTTC. The encoded protein is CSSSLGTSDYNEQFF.

There are a few counts of this clonotype. One end of the junction varies from germline; a read error may be responsible. This rearrangement joins TRBV28 to TRBJ2-1; D call uncertain. The CDR3 sequence is 15 residues long. The germline V gene encodes CDR1 MDHEN and CDR2 SYDVKM. CDR3 sequence reads: CASSLRAYTDNDQFF. In nucleotides, the CDR3 is TGTGCCAGCAGTTTACGAGCGTACACCGACAATGATCAGTTCTTC.

This clonotype was picked up many times. CDR3 sequence (DNA): TGTGCCAGCCGGTGGGGGGCGGGGTATGGCTACACCTTC. Translated: CASRWGAGYGYTF. J is TRBJ1-2 and V is TRBV28, with D possibly matching TRBD1 (6 bases). Trimming stripped 8 bases from V and 5 bases from J, with 15 bases between. This CDR3 is 13 amino acids long. Germline CDR1 and CDR2: MDHEN and SYDVKM.

This clonotype has at least ten counts. The chain links TRBV7-6 to TRBJ2-3; D may be TRBD1 (5 bases). From germline, CDR1 is SGHVS and CDR2 FNYEAQ. The CDR3 is 16 residues long. V was cut by 3 bases and J by 1 base, with 14 bases left in between. CDR3 amino acids: CASSFLEEGGTDTQYF. The CDR3 coding sequence is TGTGCCAGCAGCTTCCTCGAGGAAGGGGGCACAGATACGCAGTATTTT.

The rearrangement uses TRBV7-9 and TRBJ1-5; D call uncertain. V dropped 1 base and J dropped 6 bases, with 7 bases sitting between them. The CDR3 contains 13 residues. Germline V lookup: CDR1 SEHNR, CDR2 FQNEAQ (reference sequence). CDR3 coding DNA: TGTGCCAGCAGCTTAGGAGGAATTCAGCCCCAGCATTTT. Amino acids: CASSLGGIQPQHF.

This clonotype has at least ten counts. This chain links TRBV7-9 with TRBJ2-1, with a weak D call TRBD1 (5 bases). From germline, CDR1 is SEHNR and CDR2 FQNEAQ (reference sequence). This CDR3 is 16 amino acids long. V was clipped by 2 bases and J by 7 bases, with 18 bases between them. The CDR3 DNA reads TGTGCCAGCAGCTTACCCTCAGGGATGAAGCTTAATGAGCAGTTCTTC. This sequence encodes CASSLPSGMKLNEQFF.

V and J are TRBV7-9 and TRBJ1-2; 7 bases are a match to TRBD1. From germline, CDR1 is SEHNR and CDR2 FQNEAQ (reference sequence). V was clipped by 5 bases and J by 2 bases; unmatched bases: 5. The CDR3 is 14 amino acids. The CDR3 DNA sequence: TGTGCCAGCAGCCCGACAGGGTCCAACTATGGCTACACCTTC. It specifies CASSPTGSNYGYTF.

The table lists this clonotype with many counts. The J gene is TRBJ2-7, the V gene TRBV6-2 or TRBV6-3; 9 nucleotides agree with TRBD1. Germline V gives CDR1 MNHEY, CDR2 SVGEGT. After removal of 5 bases from V and 3 bases from J, the junction contained 5 bases not matched to a gene. This CDR3 is built from 14 residues. The DNA of the CDR3 is TGTGCCAGCAGTCGGACAGGGGAGGACTACGAGCAGTACTTC. The encoded protein is CASSRTGEDYEQYF.

A few counts support this clonotype. The rearrangement joins TRBV29-1 to TRBJ1-1; D is uncertain. The CDR3 is 14 residues long. V lost 5 bases and J 0 bases, leaving 13 bases between the germline ends. CDR1 and CDR2 (germline): SQVTM, ANQGSEA. The CDR3 is CSVPTGGMNTEAFF. CDR3 nucleotide sequence: TGCAGCGTTCCCACCGGTGGAATGAACACTGAAGCTTTCTTT.

The V gene is TRBV12-3 or TRBV12-4, the J gene TRBJ2-1; no firm D call. V was clipped by 3 bases and J by 8 bases, with 8 bases between them. There are 12 residues in the CDR3. The CDR3 bases are TGTGCCAGCAGTTTTAACCATTATGAGCAGTTCTTC. Translation: CASSFNHYEQFF.

This chain joins TRBV27 and TRBJ2-1; 12 bases fit TRBD2. The V gene end was trimmed by 4 bases and the J gene end by 8 bases; junction bases not matched to a gene: 6. CDR3 size: 15 residues. From germline, CDR1 is MNHEY and CDR2 SMNVEV (reference sequence). CDR3: CASSSLAGGQDEQFF. The DNA of the CDR3 is TGTGCCAGCAGTTCCCTAGCGGGGGGGCAAGATGAGCAGTTCTTC.

The chain has TRBV7-8 and TRBJ2-5; perhaps TRBD1 as D (6 bases). CDR3 length equals 14 residues. V lost 3 bases to trimming and J lost 1 base, with 9 bases between them. Germline assignment: CDR1 SGHVS and CDR2 FQNEAQ. The CDR3 region is CASSFTGLQETQYF. As DNA, the CDR3 is TGTGCCAGCAGCTTTACAGGGCTCCAAGAGACCCAGTACTTC.

This clonotype was recorded many times. The chain uses TRBV28 and TRBJ1-1; no clear D gene. Germline V gene sequence: CDR1 MDHEN, CDR2 SYDVKM. V was cut by 5 bases and J by 6 bases, with 19 bases left in between. The CDR3 contains 15 residues. The DNA of the CDR3 is TGTGCCAGCAGTCCGCCGTCAAAGGTTACGGCTGAAGCTTTCTTT. The encoded protein is CASSPPSKVTAEAFF.

This clonotype was counted many times. The V and J genes are TRBV28 and TRBJ2-3; D is possibly TRBD1 (5 bases). Germline lookup yields CDR1 MDHEN and CDR2 SYDVKM. This CDR3 is 15 amino acids long. V was clipped by 5 bases and J by 7 bases, with 19 bases between them. CDR3: CASSPPGIALNTQYF. CDR3 coding DNA: TGTGCCAGCAGTCCCCCAGGGATAGCTCTGAATACGCAGTATTTT.

This clonotype was recorded many times. The rearrangement joins TRBV28 to TRBJ2-3, with 11 bases lining up with TRBD1. The CDR3 spans 17 residues. Germline lookup yields CDR1 MDHEN and CDR2 SYDVKM. The V segment lost 5 bases and the J segment 6 bases; nucleotides outside the gene matches: 13. In DNA form, the CDR3 reads TGTGCCAGCAGTGCCCCCCCTGGGACAGGGGGTATGGATACGCAGTATTTT. This sequence encodes CASSAPPGTGGMDTQYF.

The gene calls are TRBV29-1 and TRBJ1-1; no definite D call. CDR3 size: 13 residues. Trimming shortened V by 4 bases and J by 6 bases, and 15 bases separated the two germline ends. Germline CDR1 reads SQVTM; CDR2 reads ANQGSEA. CDR3 sequence (DNA): TGCAGCGTTGTTGTTACGGTTGGTTCTGAAGCTTTCTTT. It codes for CSVVVTVGSEAFF.